This TCR beta chain was recovered during a study of blood T cells in healthy people across ages. The CDR3 consists of 13 residues. Germline assignment: CDR1 SGHRS and CDR2 YFSETQ. J gave up 6 bases and V 3 bases, and 5 bases lay outside the gene matches. For the second PCR, which ran for about 7 to 12 cycles, a sample-barcoded 5' primer and a J-beta primer mix were used. TCRdb independently ran MiXCR on the 5' RACE reads; one entry per CDR3 protein. The data show more than 900,000 distinct CDR3 sequences, under 35% seen once. These same records also appear under a second study, on T cells of mothers and their children.

The sample was blood. The chain is built from TRBV5-1 and TRBJ1-2, with 7 bases matching TRBD1. The receptor's source is a woman in her forties in good health. The chain's CDR3 is CASSSQTGNGYTF. In DNA, the CDR3 is TGCGCCAGCAGCTCACAGACAGGGAATGGCTACACCTTC.